Listed below are T cell receptor beta chains from one sample, sequenced in a study of radiotherapy plus CTLA-4 blockade in lung cancer. Some clones are missing from TCRdb's copy, which holds only in-frame ones; the method was immunoSEQ multiplex PCR. Found here are more than 95,000 clones, roughly 74% of them singletons; the top ten hold roughly 5.3%. The sequenced sample was peripheral blood, obtained from a patient treated with radiotherapy plus ipilimumab. The receptors were sampled from a human donor with non-small cell lung cancer who had a partial response to radiotherapy plus ipilimumab. Each CDR3 is given with its conserved first and last residue. Fields, in order: V gene, clone size, D gene, J gene, CDR3 DNA, CDR3 protein. A D gene is named only where the DNA matches it firmly. The listing skips clone size in some rows; elsewhere it reads once, few, many or a size class.

V gene: TRBV19
clone size: NA
D gene: TRBD2
J gene: TRBJ2-7
CDR3 DNA: TGTGCCAGTAGTTCGGGCGGGAGTCCGGTCTACGAGCAGTACTTC
CDR3 protein: CASSSGGSPVYEQYF

V gene: TRBV27
clone size: NA
D gene: TRBD2
J gene: TRBJ2-5
CDR3 DNA: TGTGCCAGCAGTCCACTCGCTCCTGGACTAGCGGGAGGGCCCCTGGAGACCCAGTACTTC
CDR3 protein: CASSPLAPGLAGGPLETQYF

V gene: TRBV2
clone size: NA
D gene: NA
J gene: TRBJ1-2
CDR3 DNA: TGTGCCAGCAGTAGGACAGAAGGGACCTATGGCTACACCTTC
CDR3 protein: CASSRTEGTYGYTF

V gene: TRBV10-1
clone size: NA
D gene: TRBD2
J gene: TRBJ2-1
CDR3 DNA: TGCGCCAGCAGTGCCCAGCGGGGTCATGGTTTCGGGGAGCAGTTCTTC
CDR3 protein: CASSAQRGHGFGEQFF

V gene: TRBV2
clone size: NA
D gene: TRBD2
J gene: TRBJ2-3
CDR3 DNA: TGTGCCAGCAGTTCCGGGACTAGCGGGACCACAGATACGCAGTATTTT
CDR3 protein: CASSSGTSGTTDTQYF

V gene: TRBV11-2
clone size: NA
D gene: NA
J gene: TRBJ1-4
CDR3 DNA: TGTGCCAGCAGCTTAGGTGGGCGAAATAATGAAAAACTGTTTTTT
CDR3 protein: CASSLGGRNNEKLFF

V gene: TRBV30
clone size: NA
D gene: NA
J gene: TRBJ2-4
CDR3 DNA: TGTGCCTGGAGTGTACGCCTGGAGATTCAGTACTTC
CDR3 protein: CAWSVRLEIQYF

V gene: TRBV27
clone size: NA
D gene: NA
J gene: TRBJ1-2
CDR3 DNA: TGTGCCAGCAGTTTTATAAATAACTATGGCTACACCTTC
CDR3 protein: CASSFINNYGYTF

V gene: TRBV27
clone size: NA
D gene: NA
J gene: TRBJ2-1
CDR3 DNA: TGTGCCAGCAGAAGGACAGTAGCCTACAATGAGCAGTTCTTC
CDR3 protein: CASRRTVAYNEQFF

V gene: TRBV7-6
clone size: NA
D gene: TRBD1
J gene: TRBJ1-4
CDR3 DNA: TGTGCCAGCAGCCGACAACAGGGGGCGGATGAAAAACTGTTTTTT
CDR3 protein: CASSRQQGADEKLFF

V gene: TRBV19
clone size: NA
D gene: TRBD1
J gene: TRBJ1-5
CDR3 DNA: TGTGCCGCGAGGGACAGGGGCAATCAGCCCCAGCATTTT
CDR3 protein: CAARDRGNQPQHF

V gene: TRBV6-6
clone size: once
D gene: NA
J gene: TRBJ2-1
CDR3 DNA: TGTGCCAGCAAGGGGGGGAGCGGAAATGAGCAGTTCTTC
CDR3 protein: CASKGGSGNEQFF

V gene: TRBV28
clone size: few
D gene: TRBD2
J gene: TRBJ2-1
CDR3 DNA: TGTGCCAGCAGTCGACTAGCGGGATCCAATAATGAGCAGTTCTTC
CDR3 protein: CASSRLAGSNNEQFF

V gene: TRBV28
clone size: once
D gene: NA
J gene: TRBJ2-1
CDR3 DNA: TGTGCCAGCAGTTTGGAACTAGCCCGGAATGAGCAGTTCTTC
CDR3 protein: CASSLELARNEQFF

V gene: TRBV28
clone size: NA
D gene: NA
J gene: TRBJ1-2
CDR3 DNA: TGTGCCAGCAGTTCCAACCCCCGGGGGGGCTACACCTTC
CDR3 protein: CASSSNPRGGYTF

V gene: TRBV2
clone size: NA
D gene: NA
J gene: TRBJ1-2
CDR3 DNA: TGTGCCAGCAGAGCCGGCTTACAGGGCTACACCTTC
CDR3 protein: CASRAGLQGYTF

V gene: TRBV5-4
clone size: few
D gene: NA
J gene: TRBJ1-6
CDR3 DNA: TGTGCCAGCAGCTCTCCGACAGGAGATTATAATTCACCCCTCCACTTT
CDR3 protein: CASSSPTGDYNSPLHF

V gene: TRBV7-9
clone size: NA
D gene: NA
J gene: TRBJ2-2
CDR3 DNA: TGTGCCAGCAGCCTCAGGGAAGGAAGCACCGGGGAGCTGTTTTTT
CDR3 protein: CASSLREGSTGELFF

V gene: TRBV28
clone size: NA
D gene: NA
J gene: TRBJ1-5
CDR3 DNA: TGTGCCAGCAGTCTCCCGGGGGGCGGCAATCAGCCCCAGCATTTT
CDR3 protein: CASSLPGGGNQPQHF

V gene: TRBV27
clone size: NA
D gene: TRBD1
J gene: TRBJ2-2
CDR3 DNA: TGTGCCAGCAGTCCGGGACAGGGGTCAGGGGGGGAGCTGTTTTTT
CDR3 protein: CASSPGQGSGGELFF

V gene: TRBV7-2
clone size: NA
D gene: NA
J gene: TRBJ2-7
CDR3 DNA: TGTGCCAGCAGCTCGCGGGTCCTAGCTGCCTACGAGCAGTACTTC
CDR3 protein: CASSSRVLAAYEQYF

V gene: TRBV27
clone size: NA
D gene: NA
J gene: TRBJ2-5
CDR3 DNA: TGTGCCAGCAGTATCGGGACATCAGGGATAGAGACCCAGTACTTC
CDR3 protein: CASSIGTSGIETQYF

V gene: TRBV10-2
clone size: NA
D gene: TRBD1
J gene: TRBJ2-5
CDR3 DNA: TGCGCCAGCAGGGGACAGGGGGACCAAGAGACCCAGTACTTC
CDR3 protein: CASRGQGDQETQYF

V gene: TRBV19
clone size: once
D gene: NA
J gene: TRBJ1-3
CDR3 DNA: TGTGCCAGTAGTATCTCCAGGGATGGAAACACCATATATTTT
CDR3 protein: CASSISRDGNTIYF